There are many counts of the clone carrying this TCR beta chain. Its matching antigen is unknown. Preparation of the TCRbeta library involved a method that used unique molecular identifiers. MiXCR was run by TCRdb on the PCR reads, yielding one entry per CDR3 protein. The table has hundreds of thousands of distinct CDR3 sequences, around 8% seen once. This record comes from a study of T-cell reconstitution after alpha-beta-depleted transplantation in children. General study points: Recipient T cells and thymic progenitors that survived were the source of the high TCRbeta diversity seen at day 60 in some patients. Once a year had passed after transplant, T-cell counts and diversity came mostly from newly produced T cells. About two months after transplant, alpha-beta T cells reportedly came from several hundred expanded graft clones.

The sequencing used PBMCs, mostly from graft donor cells, collected 180 days after TCRalphabeta/CD19-depleted stem cell transplant. The TCR sequence derives from a male patient aged 5 to 17 who had a stem cell transplant for acute lymphoblastic leukemia, so the T cells may come from the graft donor.

Written as DNA, the CDR3 is TGTGCCAGCTGGTCCGGGGAGCTGTTTTTT. Translating it yields CASWSGELFF. This chain links TRBV2 with TRBJ2-2, with D hard to call. Germline V gene data show CDR1 as SNHLY and CDR2 as FYNNEI. Trimming left V 8 bases short and J 6 bases short, with 4 bases between. This CDR3 has 10 amino acids. The full variable domain, in which reference TRBV2 and TRBJ2-2 provide the parts outside the CDR3, is EPEVTQTPSHQVTQMGQEVILRCVPISNHLYFYWYRQILGQKVEFLVSFYNNEISEKSEIFDDQFSVERPDGSNFTLKIRSTKLEDSAMYFCASWSGELFFGEGSRLTVL.